This record looks at one T cell receptor (beta chain) sequence and its context. Antigen unknown. The sample belongs to a study of OX40 agonist ivuxolimab in advanced cancers. Study-wide context: The study reported partial responses in three patients: one hepatocellular carcinoma, two cutaneous melanoma. Findings and limits, study-wide: At doses 0.1 to 3.0 mg/kg, CD4+ and CD8+ clones expanded. The study found among the lowest clonal expansion in partial responders at 0.1-3.0 mg/kg.

Generated by immunoSEQ multiplex PCR, the TCRdb table keeps only in-frame clones and is missing some. Counted here are under 140,000 clones, around 90% occurring once; the ten biggest clones make up about 0.28%. Sequencing was performed on CD4+ or CD8+ T cells sorted from blood, taken in a trial of the OX40 agonist ivuxolimab. The clonotype comes from an adult with an advanced solid tumor such as melanoma, head and neck, liver or kidney cancer.

The CDR3: CASSSSAGELFF. CDR3 coding DNA: TGTGCCAGCAGTTCTAGCGCCGGGGAGCTGTTTTTT. J is TRBJ2-2 and V is TRBV6-6; D is perhaps TRBD2 (6 bases). Germline CDR1 is MNHNY and CDR2 is SVGAGI (reference sequence). The CDR3 covers 12 residues. Deletions cut 4 bases from V and 6 bases from J, with 6 bases between.